This record concerns one TCR beta chain sequence. The source of the sample is a study of blood T cell repertoires in COVID-19. As for the study in general: COVID-19 samples, acute and convalescent, were from the United States, Italy and Spain. From T cells, B-cell-depleted T cells, or PBMCs came the material, which was cDNA or gDNA.

Authors' methods: The authors estimated nucleated cell counts from reference gene primer amplification. The repertoire was sequenced with immunoSEQ multiplex PCR; TCRdb's copy has only in-frame clones and lacks some. Clone size and V and J calls were adopted from that table, with D and trimming inferred from the DNA. The data show more than 80,000 clones, about four fifths seen once. V was trimmed by 2 bases and J by 11 bases, leaving 10 bases between them. The CDR3 totals 12 residues. CDR1 and CDR2 from the germline V gene are MNHNS and SASEGT. The clonotype comes from a woman aged 65 to 85 with acute or convalescent COVID-19. The chain has TRBV6-1 and TRBJ1-5; D remains ambiguous. Sequencing was carried out using peripheral blood. The CDR3: CASSEQWRAQHF. Written as DNA, the CDR3 is TGTGCCAGCAGTGAACAATGGAGGGCCCAGCATTTT.